The 31 T cell receptor beta chains in this list originate from one sample, sequenced in a study of a mutant IDH1 vaccine in newly diagnosed glioma. No antigen has been assigned to these receptors. Assay: immunoSEQ multiplex PCR; the TCRdb copy retains only in-frame clones and omits some. In the table there are under 40,000 clones, roughly three quarters of which are singletons. The time point denotes: week 35, safety follow-up. The investigators gave 300 ug of mutant IDH1 20-mer peptide in each vaccine dose, together with topical imiquimod. The sequences come from PBMCs, collected from a glioma patient whose treatment included an IDH1 peptide vaccine. The receptor set was obtained from a woman aged 40 to 49 with glioma.

The rearrangement links TRBV30 to TRBJ1-2, with 11 bases matching TRBD1. Trimming removed 3 bases from V and 0 bases from J; junction bases left unmatched: 0. This CDR3 has 14 residues. The V gene's germline CDR1 is GTSNPN and CDR2 SVGIG (reference sequence). The CDR3 sequence is CAWRGQGANYGYTF. The DNA for the CDR3 is TGTGCCTGGAGGGGACAGGGGGCTAACTATGGCTACACCTTC. Together with reference TRBV30 and TRBJ1-2, the CDR3 gives the full variable domain: SQTIHQWPATLVQPVGSPLSLECTVEGTSNPNLYWYRQAAGRGLQLLFYSVGIGQISSEVPQNLSASRPQDRQFILSSKKLLLSDSGFYLCAWRGQGANYGYTFGSGTRLTVV.

The chain couples TRBV6-4 to TRBJ1-6; tentative D call: TRBD1 (6 bases). CDR1 is MRHNA, CDR2 SNTAGT, per germline. The ends were cut back, 5 bases at V and 7 bases at J, with 12 bases in the middle. The CDR3 extends over 14 amino acids. DNA for the CDR3: TGTGCCAGCAGTTTGGGGGGGGCCAATTCACCCCTCCACTTT. Encoded protein: CASSLGGANSPLHF.

This clone was seen more than once but under ten times. The chain is built from TRBV6-6 and TRBJ1-1; D perhaps matches TRBD1 (5 bases). This CDR3 spans 14 amino acids. Germline CDR1 MNHNY, CDR2 SVGAGI (reference sequence). The V end was cut by 6 bases, the J end by 3 bases, with 14 bases between. CDR3 in amino acids: CASRSGSGYTEAFF. CDR3 nucleotides: TGTGCCAGCAGGTCAGGGAGCGGGTACACTGAAGCTTTCTTT.

The J gene is TRBJ2-7, the V gene TRBV6-5, with 13 bases identical to TRBD2. In germline, CDR1 is MNHEY, CDR2 SVGAGI. With 4 bases clipped from V and 6 bases from J, the junction kept 3 bases outside the gene matches. The CDR3 consists of 14 residues. The CDR3 region has the DNA TGTGCCAGCAGTTCGAGACTAGCGGGGGGCGAGCAGTACTTC. This codes for CASSSRLAGGEQYF.

The chain carries TRBV4-1 and TRBJ2-5, with 11 bases aligning to TRBD2. After removal of 4 bases from V and 3 bases from J, the junction contained 16 bases not matched to a gene. The CDR3 has 19 residues. Germline V gene lookup returns CDR1 MGHRA and CDR2 YSYEKL. The CDR3 DNA sequence: TGCGCCAGCAGCCCCCCCCTAGCGGGGGGAATAGAAGGTAAAGAGACCCAGTACTTC. It translates to CASSPPLAGGIEGKETQYF.

The chain has TRBV19 and TRBJ2-5; possible D gene TRBD1, 7 bases. The CDR3 extends over 15 amino acids. The germline V gene encodes CDR1 LNHDA and CDR2 SQIVND (reference sequence). Trimming removed 7 bases from V and 5 bases from J, with 20 bases in between. The CDR3 is CASNYVGRGDETQYF. CDR3 sequence (DNA): TGTGCCAGTAATTATGTGGGCAGGGGGGACGAGACCCAGTACTTC. Drawing the rest from reference TRBV19 and TRBJ2-5, the complete variable domain is DGGITQSPKYLFRKEGQNVTLSCEQNLNHDAMYWYRQDPGQGLRLIYYSQIVNDFQKGDIAEGYSVSREKKESFPLTVTSAQKNPTAFYLCASNYVGRGDETQYFGPGTRLLVL.

The rearrangement uses TRBV6-4 and TRBJ2-3, with TRBD2 matching over 10 bases. Trimming cost V 4 bases and J 0 bases; bases outside gene matches: 4. The CDR3 totals 16 residues. CDR1 and CDR2 (germline): MRHNA, SNTAGT. The CDR3 coding sequence is TGTGCCAGCAGTGGAACTAGCGGGGATAGCACAGATACGCAGTATTTT. Encoded protein: CASSGTSGDSTDTQYF.

The rearrangement joins TRBV7-9 to TRBJ2-1; possibly TRBD2 for D (6 bases). Germline lookup yields CDR1 SEHNR and CDR2 FQNEAQ (reference sequence). The ends were cut back, 4 bases at V and 0 bases at J, with 10 bases in the middle. This CDR3 is built from 15 residues. The chain's CDR3 is CASSWASDSYNEQFF. The CDR3 coding sequence is TGTGCCAGCAGCTGGGCTAGCGACTCCTACAATGAGCAGTTCTTC.

The V and J genes are TRBV2 and TRBJ1-3; D remains unclear. CDR3 length: 15 amino acids. V lost 4 bases and J lost 0, with 10 bases in between. CDR1 SNHLY and CDR2 FYNNEI come from the germline V gene. In DNA, the CDR3 is TGTGCCAGCAGTGTGGAAAGGGCCTCTGGAAACACCATATATTTT. This encodes CASSVERASGNTIYF. The full variable domain, in which reference TRBV2 and TRBJ1-3 provide the parts outside the CDR3, is EPEVTQTPSHQVTQMGQEVILRCVPISNHLYFYWYRQILGQKVEFLVSFYNNEISEKSEIFDDQFSVERPDGSNFTLKIRSTKLEDSAMYFCASSVERASGNTIYFGEGSWLTVV.

V gene TRBV27 combines with J gene TRBJ1-2; possible D gene TRBD1, 5 bases. Trimming shortened V by 10 bases and J by 6 bases, and 15 bases separated the two germline ends. This CDR3 is built from 12 residues. Germline CDR1 is MNHEY and CDR2 is SMNVEV (reference sequence). The CDR3 sequence is CATGRPGDGYTF. DNA for the CDR3: TGTGCCACCGGGAGGCCGGGGGATGGCTACACCTTC.

Only a few counts were recorded for this clone. The chain couples TRBV19 to TRBJ1-2; D gene uncertain. The V gene lost 2 bases and the J gene lost 7 bases, with 11 bases spanning the gap. The CDR3 extends over 13 amino acids. Germline CDR1 and CDR2: LNHDA and SQIVND (reference sequence). The CDR3 DNA follows: TGTGCCAGTAGTATAAGCCCCGGCAGTGGCTACACCTTC. Its protein is CASSISPGSGYTF.

The chain has TRBV29-1 and TRBJ1-4; the D is unclear. The V end lost 5 bases, the J end lost 3 bases, and 10 bases lay between the germline ends. Germline lookup yields CDR1 SQVTM and CDR2 ANQGSEA. This CDR3 has 13 residues. The CDR3 is CSVNRAPNEKLFF. The CDR3, as DNA: TGCAGCGTTAACCGGGCCCCTAATGAAAAACTGTTTTTT.

J is TRBJ1-2 and V is TRBV7-8; 11 nucleotides match TRBD1. After removal of 3 bases from V and 6 bases from J, the junction contained 6 bases not matched to a gene. The CDR3 totals 15 residues. CDR1 is SGHVS and CDR2 is FQNEAQ in the germline V gene. CDR3 DNA: TGTGCCAGCAGCTTGGACAGGGGGCGCGAAAATGGCTACACCTTC. Encoded protein: CASSLDRGRENGYTF.

The CDR3 bases are TGTGCCAGCAGTGCCGAACAGGGGCGAGATTCACCCCTCCACTTT. This codes for CASSAEQGRDSPLHF. The chain couples TRBV2 to TRBJ1-6, with 7 nucleotides matching TRBD1. The CDR3 runs 15 residues. Germline V gene sequence: CDR1 SNHLY, CDR2 FYNNEI. V dropped 4 bases and J dropped 8; count of bases not matched to a gene: 8.

The chain couples TRBV11-3 to TRBJ1-1, with a possible D match to TRBD1 (5 bases). The germline CDR1 and CDR2 sequences are SGHNT and YENEEA. V lost 6 bases to trimming and J lost 6 bases, with 14 bases between them. There are 13 residues in the CDR3. Here the CDR3 reads CASSNGGIAEAFF. CDR3 DNA: TGTGCCAGCAGTAACGGGGGTATCGCTGAAGCTTTCTTT.

The V gene is TRBV11-2, the J gene TRBJ1-2; D may be TRBD1 (5 bases). CDR1 and CDR2 (germline): SGHAT, FQNNGV. The V end lost 0 bases, the J end lost 13 bases, and 18 bases lay between the germline ends. The CDR3 length is 14 residues. This chain's CDR3 is CASSLEGSGTSSTF. In DNA, the CDR3 is TGTGCCAGCAGCTTAGAGGGGTCCGGGACCTCCTCCACCTTC.

This clone appeared a few times. This sequence joins TRBV4-3 and TRBJ1-6; D gene uncertain. V was trimmed by 0 bases and J by 8 bases, leaving 11 bases between them. The CDR3 length is 15 residues. Germline CDR1 reads LGHNA; CDR2 reads YSLEER. The CDR3 DNA reads TGCGCCAGCAGCCAAGATGAGGGTCGAGATTCACCCCTCCACTTT. Residues: CASSQDEGRDSPLHF.

This rearrangement joins TRBV10-3 to TRBJ2-3; 8 positions agree with TRBD2. V gave up 6 bases and J gave up 1 base; unmatched junction bases: 6. This CDR3 has 15 amino acids. Germline CDR1 and CDR2: ENHRY and SYGVKD. The CDR3 spells CAISTGGPRTDTQYF. CDR3 in DNA: TGTGCCATCAGCACGGGGGGGCCCCGCACAGATACGCAGTATTTT.

This chain connects TRBV19 to TRBJ2-7, with unresolved D. Germline V gene sequence: CDR1 LNHDA, CDR2 SQIVND (reference sequence). This CDR3 comprises 15 residues. Trimming took off 7 bases at V and 0 bases at J, with 16 bases between the two ends. CDR3 sequence reads: CASKPGPLSSYEQYF. CDR3 DNA sequence: TGTGCCAGTAAGCCCGGACCTCTAAGCTCCTACGAGCAGTACTTC.

The chain carries TRBV25-1 and TRBJ1-2; D remains ambiguous. The CDR3 totals 13 residues. V shed 5 bases and J shed 4 bases, with 11 bases lying between them. The germline V gene has CDR1 MGHDK and CDR2 SYGVNS. CDR3 sequence (DNA): TGTGCCAGCAGTCAACCAGATTTCTATGGCTACACCTTC. Its protein is CASSQPDFYGYTF.

The rearrangement links TRBV7-8 to TRBJ1-5, with D possibly TRBD1 on 5 matching bases. The CDR3 sequence is 16 residues long. V was shortened by 1 base and J by 2 bases, with 12 bases between the two germline ends. Germline CDR1 SGHVS, CDR2 FQNEAQ. CDR3 sequence reads: CASSLGLGTGNQPQHF. Here the CDR3 DNA reads TGTGCCAGCAGCTTAGGGTTGGGGACCGGCAATCAGCCCCAGCATTTT.

The chain combines TRBV4-1 with TRBJ1-4; no clear D gene. Germline values: CDR1 MGHRA, CDR2 YSYEKL. This CDR3 contains 14 residues. With 4 bases removed from V and 8 bases from J, the gap between germline ends came to 14 bases. The CDR3 nucleotides are TGCGCCAGCAGCCCCCTTGGGAGAGGGGAAAAACTGTTTTTT. Amino acid sequence: CASSPLGRGEKLFF.

This clone was seen only a few times. The CDR3 DNA is TGCGCCAGCAGCTTGAGGGACAGGGGTGGTCGGGACTATGGCTACACCTTC. The encoded protein is CASSLRDRGGRDYGYTF. The rearrangement uses TRBV5-1 and TRBJ1-2; 10 bases fit TRBD1. CDR1 and CDR2 from the germline V gene are SGHRS and YFSETQ. Unmatched junction bases numbered 9, after V lost 1 base and J lost 3 bases. The CDR3 length is 17 residues.

This chain links TRBV2 with TRBJ1-1; tentatively, D is TRBD1 (5 bases). The length of the CDR3 is 13 residues. Trimming removed 5 bases from V and 4 bases from J, with 11 bases in between. Per the germline V gene, CDR1 is SNHLY and CDR2 is FYNNEI. CDR3 coding DNA: TGTGCCAGCAGTAATGAGGGACTCACTGAAGCTTTCTTT. As protein: CASSNEGLTEAFF. The full variable domain, with the rest looked up from reference TRBV2 and TRBJ1-1, is EPEVTQTPSHQVTQMGQEVILRCVPISNHLYFYWYRQILGQKVEFLVSFYNNEISEKSEIFDDQFSVERPDGSNFTLKIRSTKLEDSAMYFCASSNEGLTEAFFGQGTRLTVV.

Here the CDR3 DNA reads TGTGCCAGCAGGGAATTACAGGGGAACACTGAAGCTTTCTTT. As protein: CASRELQGNTEAFF. The V call is TRBV27, the J call TRBJ1-1; tentatively, D is TRBD1 (6 bases). The germline V gene has CDR1 MNHEY and CDR2 SMNVEV (reference sequence). Trimming shortened V by 6 bases and J by 1 base, and 12 bases separated the two germline ends. The CDR3 has 14 residues.

This clone was seen a single time. The chain has TRBV7-9 and TRBJ2-1; no clear D gene. Trimming took off 4 bases at V and 9 bases at J, with 7 bases between the two ends. Germline lookup yields CDR1 SEHNR and CDR2 FQNEAQ (reference sequence). CDR3 length equals 11 residues. CDR3 region: CASSSQVEQFF. CDR3 nucleotides: TGTGCCAGCAGCTCACAAGTTGAGCAGTTCTTC.

The chain employs TRBV10-2 and TRBJ1-4; D is ambiguous. Trimming took off 6 bases at V and 3 bases at J, with 11 bases between the two ends. The CDR3 consists of 14 residues. Germline loops: CDR1 WSHSY, CDR2 SAAADI. CDR3 DNA: TGCGCCAGCAGGGCAGCTTCCTCTAATGAAAAACTGTTTTTT. Amino acids: CASRAASSNEKLFF.

This chain uses TRBV7-8 with TRBJ2-2, with 8 positions matching TRBD2. This CDR3 contains 15 residues. CDR1 and CDR2 (germline): SGHVS, FQNEAQ. With V trimmed by 5 bases and J by 5 bases, 7 bases remained unmatched. CDR3 sequence: CASSNGGAGTGELFF. In DNA, the CDR3 is TGTGCCAGCAGCAACGGGGGGGCGGGGACCGGGGAGCTGTTTTTT.

This clone was counted a few times. The chain uses TRBV7-6 and TRBJ2-6; TRBD1 aligns across 7 bases. Germline trimming cut 5 bases from V and 0 bases from J; bases unmatched to any gene: 4. Germline CDR1 SGHVS, CDR2 FNYEAQ. The CDR3 length is 16 residues. The CDR3 loop reads CASSITGVSGANVLTF. CDR3 sequence (DNA): TGTGCCAGCAGCATAACAGGGGTCTCTGGGGCCAACGTCCTGACTTTC.

The chain uses TRBV18 and TRBJ1-5; maybe TRBD1 (6 bases). The CDR3 runs to 15 residues. Germline CDR1 reads KGHSH; CDR2 reads LQKENI. Between the trimmed V and J ends, which lost 6 bases and 7 bases, there was a span of 19 bases. The DNA for the CDR3 is TGTGCCAGCTCCCCATTCCGGACAGCTGAGCAGCCCCAGCATTTT. The encoded protein is CASSPFRTAEQPQHF.

This chain joins TRBV15 and TRBJ2-7, with no clear D. The CDR3 contains 14 residues. CDR1 and CDR2 (germline): LNHNV, YYDKDF (reference sequence). Trimming shortened V by 0 bases and J by 7 bases, and 13 bases separated the two germline ends. The DNA for the CDR3 is TGTGCCACCAGCAGAGATCGGCAGATTGGGGAGCAGTACTTC. Translation gives CATSRDRQIGEQYF. The full variable domain, with the rest looked up from reference TRBV15 and TRBJ2-7, is DAMVIQNPRYQVTQFGKPVTLSCSQTLNHNVMYWYQQKSSQAPKLLFHYYDKDFNNEADTPDNFQSRRPNTSFCFLDIRSPGLGDTAMYLCATSRDRQIGEQYFGPGTRLTVT.